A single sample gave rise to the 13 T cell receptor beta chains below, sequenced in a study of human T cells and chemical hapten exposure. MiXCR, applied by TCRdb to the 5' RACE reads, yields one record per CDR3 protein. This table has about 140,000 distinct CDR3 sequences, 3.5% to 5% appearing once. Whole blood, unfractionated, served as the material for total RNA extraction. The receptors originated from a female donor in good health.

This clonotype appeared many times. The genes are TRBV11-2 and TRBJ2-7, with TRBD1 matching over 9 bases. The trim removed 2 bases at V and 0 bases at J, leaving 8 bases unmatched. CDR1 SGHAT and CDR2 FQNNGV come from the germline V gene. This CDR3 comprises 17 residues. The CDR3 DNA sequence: TGTGCCAGCAGCTTACGTCCCGGGACAGGGAGCTCCTACGAGCAGTACTTC. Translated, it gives CASSLRPGTGSSYEQYF. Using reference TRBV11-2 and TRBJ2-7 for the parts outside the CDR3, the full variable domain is EAGVAQSPRYKIIEKRQSVAFWCNPISGHATLYWYQQILGQGPKLLIQFQNNGVVDDSQLPKDRFSAERLKGVDSTLKIQPAKLEDSAVYLCASSLRPGTGSSYEQYFGPGTRLTVT.

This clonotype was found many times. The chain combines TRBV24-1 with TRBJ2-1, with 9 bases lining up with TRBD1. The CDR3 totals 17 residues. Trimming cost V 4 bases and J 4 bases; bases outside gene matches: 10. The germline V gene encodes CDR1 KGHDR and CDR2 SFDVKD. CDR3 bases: TGTGCCACCAGTGACCCGACCGGGACAGGGAAATACAATGAGCAGTTCTTC. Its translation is CATSDPTGTGKYNEQFF.

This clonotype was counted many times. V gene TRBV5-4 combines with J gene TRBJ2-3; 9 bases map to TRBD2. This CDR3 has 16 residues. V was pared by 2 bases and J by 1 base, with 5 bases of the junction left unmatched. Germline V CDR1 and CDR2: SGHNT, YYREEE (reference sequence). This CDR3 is CASSFLLAGRTDTQYF. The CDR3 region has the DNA TGTGCCAGCAGCTTCCTCCTAGCGGGGCGCACAGATACGCAGTATTTT.

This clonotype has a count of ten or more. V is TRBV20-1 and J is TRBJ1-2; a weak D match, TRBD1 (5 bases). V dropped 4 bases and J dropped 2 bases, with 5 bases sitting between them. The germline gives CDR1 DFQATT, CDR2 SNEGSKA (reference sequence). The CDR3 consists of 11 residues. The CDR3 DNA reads TGCAGTGCTACAGGGAACTATGGCTACACCTTC. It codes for CSATGNYGYTF.

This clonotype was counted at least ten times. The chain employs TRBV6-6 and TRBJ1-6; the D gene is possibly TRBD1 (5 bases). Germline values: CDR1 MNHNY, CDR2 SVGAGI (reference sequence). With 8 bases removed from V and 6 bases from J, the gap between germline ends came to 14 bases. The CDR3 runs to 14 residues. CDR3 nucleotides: TGTGCCAGCGGATCCGGGACCCTTAATTCACCCCTCCACTTT. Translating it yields CASGSGTLNSPLHF.

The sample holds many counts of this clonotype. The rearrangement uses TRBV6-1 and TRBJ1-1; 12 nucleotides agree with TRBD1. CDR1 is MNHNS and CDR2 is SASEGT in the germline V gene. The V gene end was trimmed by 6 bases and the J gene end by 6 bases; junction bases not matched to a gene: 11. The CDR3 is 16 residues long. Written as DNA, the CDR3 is TGTGCCAGCAGGGCTCTGCCGGGACAGGGGGCTCCTGAAGCTTTCTTT. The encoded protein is CASRALPGQGAPEAFF.

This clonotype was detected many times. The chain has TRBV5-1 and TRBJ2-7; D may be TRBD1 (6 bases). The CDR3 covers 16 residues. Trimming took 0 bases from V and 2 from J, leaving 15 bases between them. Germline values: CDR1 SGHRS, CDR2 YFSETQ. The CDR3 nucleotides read TGCGCCAGCAGCTTGGCCGTCGGGACACAAGCCTACGAGCAGTACTTC. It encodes CASSLAVGTQAYEQYF.

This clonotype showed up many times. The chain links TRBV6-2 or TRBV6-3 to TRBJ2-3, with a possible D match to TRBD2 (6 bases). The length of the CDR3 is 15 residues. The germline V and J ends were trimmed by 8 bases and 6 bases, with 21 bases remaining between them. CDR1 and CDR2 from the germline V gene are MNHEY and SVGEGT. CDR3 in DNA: TGTGCCAGCCGAAAATCCGGGGGACCCGGGGATACGCAGTATTTT. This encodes CASRKSGGPGDTQYF.

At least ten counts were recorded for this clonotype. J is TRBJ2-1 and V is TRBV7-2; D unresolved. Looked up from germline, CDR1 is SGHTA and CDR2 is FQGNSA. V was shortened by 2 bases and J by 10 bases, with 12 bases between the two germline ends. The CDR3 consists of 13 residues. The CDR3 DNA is TGTGCCAGCAGCTTAATTGCCACTATCGAGCAGTTCTTC. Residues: CASSLIATIEQFF.

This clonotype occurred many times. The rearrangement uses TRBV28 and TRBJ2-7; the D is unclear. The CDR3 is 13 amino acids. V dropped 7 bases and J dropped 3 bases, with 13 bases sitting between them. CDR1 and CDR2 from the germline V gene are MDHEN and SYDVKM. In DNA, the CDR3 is TGTGCCAGCAAGGGCCTAAACCGCTACGAGCAGTACTTC. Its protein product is CASKGLNRYEQYF.

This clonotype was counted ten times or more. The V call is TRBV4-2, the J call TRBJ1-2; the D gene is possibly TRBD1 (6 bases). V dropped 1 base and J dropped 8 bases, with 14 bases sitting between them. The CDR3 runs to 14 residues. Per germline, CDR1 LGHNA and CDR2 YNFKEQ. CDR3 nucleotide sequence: TGTGCCAGCAGCCAAGGATCACAGGGAGAGGGCTACACCTTC. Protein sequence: CASSQGSQGEGYTF.

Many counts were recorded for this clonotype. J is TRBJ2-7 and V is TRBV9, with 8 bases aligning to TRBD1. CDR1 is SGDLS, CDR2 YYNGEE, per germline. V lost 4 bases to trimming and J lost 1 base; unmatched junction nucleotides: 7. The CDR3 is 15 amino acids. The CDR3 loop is CASSPRTGNSYEQYF. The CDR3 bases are TGTGCCAGCAGCCCCCGGACAGGGAATTCCTACGAGCAGTACTTC.

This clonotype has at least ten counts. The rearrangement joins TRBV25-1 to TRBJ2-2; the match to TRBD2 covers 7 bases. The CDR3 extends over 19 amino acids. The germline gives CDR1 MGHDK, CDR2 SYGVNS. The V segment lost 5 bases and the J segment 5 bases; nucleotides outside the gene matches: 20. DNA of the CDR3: TGTGCCAGCAGTCGCCTGGGGAGGGTATTCGGACTGGAGACCGGGGAGCTGTTTTTT. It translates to CASSRLGRVFGLETGELFF.